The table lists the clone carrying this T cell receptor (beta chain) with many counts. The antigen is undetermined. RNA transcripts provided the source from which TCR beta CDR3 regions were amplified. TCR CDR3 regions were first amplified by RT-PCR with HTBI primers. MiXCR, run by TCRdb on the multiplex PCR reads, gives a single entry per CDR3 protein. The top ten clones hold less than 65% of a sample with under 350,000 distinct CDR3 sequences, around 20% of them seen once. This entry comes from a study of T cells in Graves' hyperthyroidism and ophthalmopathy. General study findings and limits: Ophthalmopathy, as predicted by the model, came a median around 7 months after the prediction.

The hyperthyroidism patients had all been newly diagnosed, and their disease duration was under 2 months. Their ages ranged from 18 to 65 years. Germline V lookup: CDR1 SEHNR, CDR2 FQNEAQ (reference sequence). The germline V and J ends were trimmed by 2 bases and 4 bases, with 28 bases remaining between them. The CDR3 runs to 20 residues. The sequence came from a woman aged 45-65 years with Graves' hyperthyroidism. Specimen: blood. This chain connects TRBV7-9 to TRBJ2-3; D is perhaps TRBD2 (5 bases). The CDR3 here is CASSLLAPGPRRLDPDTQYF. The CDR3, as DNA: TGTGCCAGCAGCTTACTAGCCCCCGGGCCCCGAAGGTTGGACCCAGATACGCAGTATTTT.